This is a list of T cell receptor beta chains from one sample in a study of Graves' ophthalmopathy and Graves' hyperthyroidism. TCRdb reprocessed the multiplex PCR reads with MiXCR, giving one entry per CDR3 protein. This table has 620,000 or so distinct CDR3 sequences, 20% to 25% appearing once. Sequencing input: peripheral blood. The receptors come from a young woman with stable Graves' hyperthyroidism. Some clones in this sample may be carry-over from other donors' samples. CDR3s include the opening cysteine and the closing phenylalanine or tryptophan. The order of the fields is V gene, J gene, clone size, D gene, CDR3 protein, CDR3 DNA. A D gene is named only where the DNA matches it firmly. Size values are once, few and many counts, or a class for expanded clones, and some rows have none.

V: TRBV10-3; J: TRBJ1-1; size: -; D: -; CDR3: CATDQIQGGNTEAFF; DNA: TGTGCCACCGATCAAATACAGGGTGGGAACACTGAAGCTTTCTTT
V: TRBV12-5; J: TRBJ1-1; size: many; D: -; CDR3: CASGFGSRGGTEAFF; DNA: TGTGCTAGTGGTTTCGGCAGCCGGGGAGGCACTGAAGCCTTCTTT
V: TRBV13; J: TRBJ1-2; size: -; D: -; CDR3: CASSYRRTANYGYTF; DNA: TGTGCCAGCAGCTACAGACGAACCGCTAACTATGGCTACACCTTC
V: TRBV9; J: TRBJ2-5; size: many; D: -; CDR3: CASSLGPPWRETQYF; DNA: TGTGCCAGCAGCCTTGGACCACCGTGGCGGGAGACCCAGTACTTC
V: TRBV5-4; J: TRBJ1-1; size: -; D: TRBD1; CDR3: CASSSPQDRGRGAFF; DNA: TGTGCCAGCAGCTCACCGCAAGACAGGGGAAGAGGGGCTTTCTTT
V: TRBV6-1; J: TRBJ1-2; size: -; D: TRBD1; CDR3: CASSEYRGPGYGYTF; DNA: TGTGCCAGCAGTGAGTACAGGGGGCCCGGCTATGGCTACACCTTC
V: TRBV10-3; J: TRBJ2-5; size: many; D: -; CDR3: CAISQPPRDKKETQYF; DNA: TGTGCCATCAGTCAACCCCCCCGGGACAAGAAAGAGACCCAGTACTTC
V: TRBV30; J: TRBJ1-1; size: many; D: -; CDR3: CAWSPGGPGAFF; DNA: TGTGCCTGGAGCCCGGGGGGCCCTGGGGCTTTCTTT
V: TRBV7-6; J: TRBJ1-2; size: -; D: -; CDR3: CASSPLRRDYTF; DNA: TGTGCCAGCAGCCCGCTTCGGAGGGACTACACCTTC
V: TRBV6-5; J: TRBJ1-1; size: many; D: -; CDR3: CASSYSYRMNTEAFF; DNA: TGTGCCAGCAGTTACTCGTACAGGATGAACACTGAAGCTTTCTTT
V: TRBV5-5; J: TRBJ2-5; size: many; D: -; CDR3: CASTSGTETQYF; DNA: TGTGCCAGCACATCGGGAACGGAGACCCAGTACTTC
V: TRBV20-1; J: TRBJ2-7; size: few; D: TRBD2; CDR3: CSASVAGDYYEQYF; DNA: TGCAGTGCTAGTGTAGCGGGAGACTACTACGAGCAGTACTTC
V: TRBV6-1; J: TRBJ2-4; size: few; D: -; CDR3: CASRTLRASKNIKYF; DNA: TGTGCCAGCAGGACCCTTCGAGCTTCCAAAAACATTAAGTACTTC
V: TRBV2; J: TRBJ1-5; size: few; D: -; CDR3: CASSEPLDTNSNQPQHF; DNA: TGTGCCAGCAGTGAACCCCTCGACACTAATAGCAATCAGCCCCAGCATTTT
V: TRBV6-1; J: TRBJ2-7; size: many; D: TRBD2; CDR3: CASSTGLAFNFYEQYF; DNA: TGTGCCAGCAGTACGGGACTAGCGTTCAATTTCTACGAGCAGTACTTC
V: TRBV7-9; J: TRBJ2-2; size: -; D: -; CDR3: CASSRELDTGELFF; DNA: TGTGCCAGCAGCAGAGAGTTGGACACCGGGGAGCTGTTTTTT
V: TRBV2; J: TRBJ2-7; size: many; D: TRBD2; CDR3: CASSRTRGTTGEQYF; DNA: TGTGCCAGCAGTCGGACTAGAGGTACTACGGGTGAGCAGTACTTC
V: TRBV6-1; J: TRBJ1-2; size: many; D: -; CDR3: CASSPGPGTNYGYTF; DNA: TGTGCCAGCAGTCCCGGGCCGGGGACAAACTATGGCTACACCTTC
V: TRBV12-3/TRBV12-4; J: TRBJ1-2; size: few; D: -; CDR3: CASLGNYGYTF; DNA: TGTGCCAGCCTGGGTAACTATGGCTACACCTTC
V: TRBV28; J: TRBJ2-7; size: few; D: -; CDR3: CASSSPTESRYEQYF; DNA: TGTGCCAGCAGTTCCCCGACAGAATCTCGCTACGAGCAGTACTTC
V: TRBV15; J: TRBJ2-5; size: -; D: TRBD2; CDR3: CATSRDISGGAETQYF; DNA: TGTGCCACCAGCAGAGATATAAGCGGGGGGGCAGAGACCCAGTACTTC
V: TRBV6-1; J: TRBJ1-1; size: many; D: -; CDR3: CASSERTQVYTEAFF; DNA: TGTGCCAGCAGCGAACGGACGCAAGTTTATACTGAAGCTTTCTTT
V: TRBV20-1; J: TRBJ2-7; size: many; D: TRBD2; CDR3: CSARAGGYEQYF; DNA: TGCAGTGCTAGAGCGGGAGGCTACGAGCAGTACTTC
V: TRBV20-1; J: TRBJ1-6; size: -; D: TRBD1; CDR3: CSASGGDRGSYNSPLHF; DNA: TGCAGTGCCTCCGGGGGGGACAGGGGCTCCTATAATTCACCCCTCCACTTT
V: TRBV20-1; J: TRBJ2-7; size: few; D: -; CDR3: CSAALEAEQYF; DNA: TGCAGTGCGGCGCTAGAGGCCGAGCAGTACTTC
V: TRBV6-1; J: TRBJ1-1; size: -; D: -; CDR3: CASIDLTNMNTEAFF; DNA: TGTGCCAGCATCGACCTCACCAATATGAACACTGAAGCTTTCTTT
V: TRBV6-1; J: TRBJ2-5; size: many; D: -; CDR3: CATTLGSSETQYF; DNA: TGTGCCACCACCCTAGGGTCCTCAGAGACCCAGTACTTC
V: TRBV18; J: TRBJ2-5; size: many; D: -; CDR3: CASSPPRVETQYF; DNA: TGTGCCAGCTCACCCCCCCGGGTTGAGACCCAGTACTTC
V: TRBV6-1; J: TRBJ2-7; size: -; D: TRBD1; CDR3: CASSSDRGSEQYF; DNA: TGTGCCAGCAGCTCAGACAGGGGAAGCGAGCAGTACTTC
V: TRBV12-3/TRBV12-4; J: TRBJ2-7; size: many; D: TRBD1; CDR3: CASSFDRGYEQYF; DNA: TGTGCCAGCAGTTTCGACAGGGGATACGAGCAGTACTTC
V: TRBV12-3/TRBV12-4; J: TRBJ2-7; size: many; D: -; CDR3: CASRRENYEQYF; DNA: TGTGCCAGCCGCCGGGAAAACTACGAGCAGTACTTC
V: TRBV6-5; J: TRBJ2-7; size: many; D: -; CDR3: CASSYRPENYEQYF; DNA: TGTGCCAGCAGTTATAGACCTGAGAACTACGAGCAGTACTTC
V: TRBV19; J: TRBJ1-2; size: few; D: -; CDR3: CASTPDGNYGYTF; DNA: TGTGCCAGTACTCCCGACGGGAACTATGGCTACACCTTC
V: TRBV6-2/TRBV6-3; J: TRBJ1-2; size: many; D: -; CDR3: CASGTVQGTNYGYTF; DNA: TGTGCCAGCGGCACGGTACAGGGAACTAACTATGGCTACACCTTC
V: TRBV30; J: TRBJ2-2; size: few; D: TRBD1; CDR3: CAWRLGQSHTGELFF; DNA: TGTGCCTGGCGTTTGGGACAGAGCCACACCGGGGAGCTGTTTTTT
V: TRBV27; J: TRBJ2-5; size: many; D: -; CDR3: CASRGTAYQETQYF; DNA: TGTGCCAGCAGAGGGACGGCGTACCAAGAGACCCAGTACTTC
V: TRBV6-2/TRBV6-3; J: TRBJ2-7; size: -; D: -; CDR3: CASSYSTGSLSYEQYF; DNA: TGTGCCAGCAGTTACTCGACGGGGTCCCTCTCCTACGAGCAGTACTTC
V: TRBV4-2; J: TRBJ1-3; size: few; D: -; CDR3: CASSQGPAGALSGNTIYF; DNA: TGTGCCAGCAGCCAGGGTCCCGCAGGGGCCCTCTCTGGAAACACCATATATTTT
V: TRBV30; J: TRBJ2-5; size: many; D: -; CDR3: CAWSPFTGRGETQYF; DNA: TGTGCCTGGAGTCCATTCACAGGGAGAGGAGAGACCCAGTACTTC
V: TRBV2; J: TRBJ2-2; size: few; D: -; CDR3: CASRSSRPNTGELFF; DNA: TGTGCCAGCAGATCTTCTAGGCCGAACACCGGGGAGCTGTTTTTT
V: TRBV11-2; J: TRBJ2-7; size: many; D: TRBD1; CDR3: CASSLGQGAFYYEQYF; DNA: TGTGCCAGCAGCTTAGGTCAGGGGGCTTTCTACTACGAGCAGTACTTC
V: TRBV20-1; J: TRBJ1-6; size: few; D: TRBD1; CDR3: CSATGQLDSHLHF; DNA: TGCAGTGCTACGGGACAGTTGGATTCACACCTCCACTTT
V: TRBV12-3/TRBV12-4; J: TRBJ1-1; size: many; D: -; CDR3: CASSWGGNTEAFF; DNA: TGTGCCAGCAGTTGGGGCGGTAACACTGAAGCTTTCTTT
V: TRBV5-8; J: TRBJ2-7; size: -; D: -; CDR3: CASSLEKGPYEQYF; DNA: TGTGCCAGCAGCTTAGAAAAGGGACCCTACGAGCAGTACTTC
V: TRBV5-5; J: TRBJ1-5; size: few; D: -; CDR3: CASSFGGPGNQPQHF; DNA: TGTGCCAGCAGCTTCGGGGGCCCGGGGAATCAGCCCCAGCATTTT
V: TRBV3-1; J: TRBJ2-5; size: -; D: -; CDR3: CASSQIPGYSGETQYF; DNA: TGTGCCAGCAGCCAAATACCCGGGTACTCTGGGGAGACCCAGTACTTC
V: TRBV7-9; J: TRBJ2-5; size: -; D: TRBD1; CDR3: CASSLQGDPQETQYF; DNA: TGTGCCAGCAGCTTACAGGGGGACCCGCAAGAGACCCAGTACTTC
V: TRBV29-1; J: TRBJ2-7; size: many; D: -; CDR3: CSVAGSTYEQYF; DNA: TGCAGCGTTGCAGGGTCAACCTACGAGCAGTACTTC
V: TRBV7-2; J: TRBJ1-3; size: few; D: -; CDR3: CASSLAPVSGNTIYF; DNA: TGTGCCAGCAGCTTAGCGCCAGTCTCTGGAAACACCATATATTTT
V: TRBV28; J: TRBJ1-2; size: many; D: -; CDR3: CASSRDTGIYGYTF; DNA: TGTGCCAGCAGCCGGGACACCGGAATTTATGGCTACACCTTC
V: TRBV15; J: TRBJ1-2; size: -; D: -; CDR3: CATSRADRYYGYTF; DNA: TGTGCCACCAGCAGAGCGGATCGATACTATGGCTACACCTTC
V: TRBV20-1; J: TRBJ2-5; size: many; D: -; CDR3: CSATLGGNTYQETQYF; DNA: TGCAGTGCCACCCTGGGGGGCAACACGTACCAAGAGACCCAGTACTTC
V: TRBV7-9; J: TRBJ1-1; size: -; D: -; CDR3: CASSFGGGEACF; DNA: TGTGCCAGCAGCTTCGGAGGGGGTGAAGCTTGCTTT
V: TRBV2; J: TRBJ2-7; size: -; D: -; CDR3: CASSGGPNRVTHEQYF; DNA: TGTGCCAGCAGTGGGGGCCCGAACAGGGTTACCCACGAGCAGTACTTC
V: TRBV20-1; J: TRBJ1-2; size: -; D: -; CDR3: CSASSRQGAVYGYTF; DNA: TGCAGTGCTAGTAGCAGGCAGGGAGCTGTCTATGGCTACACCTTC